This T cell receptor (beta chain) was recovered during a study of blood T cells in healthy people across ages. This clonotype was seen a few times. This CDR3 is 15 amino acids long. Germline loops: CDR1 SGHRS, CDR2 YFSETQ. A second PCR, run for roughly 7 to 11 cycles, used a sample-barcoded 5' primer plus a J-beta primer mix. TCRdb redid the calling of the 5' RACE reads with MiXCR, one entry per CDR3 protein. The sample carries 650,000 to 1,000,000 distinct CDR3 sequences, roughly 40% recorded once. This clonotype was obtained from a man aged 18 to 29 in good health. The rearrangement uses TRBV5-1 and TRBJ2-1, with TRBD2 as a possible D gene (5 bases). The last part of the DNA fits TRBJ2-7 better; the J call may be wrong. Sequenced sample: blood. The CDR3 spells CASSLVGSSYNEQYF. DNA of the CDR3: TGCGCCAGCAGCTTGGTAGGGAGCTCCTACAATGAGCAGTACTTC.